This entry describes one TCR beta chain. Germline V CDR1 and CDR2: SGHRS, YFSETQ. The CDR3 contains 16 residues. After removal of 2 bases from V and 7 bases from J, the junction contained 11 bases not matched to a gene. Authors' processing steps: Nucleated cell counts were estimated from reference gene primer amplification. Clones were read by immunoSEQ multiplex PCR, and TCRdb kept only the in-frame ones, dropping some. V and J calls and clone size are copied from that table; D and trimming were computed from the DNA. The table lists about 110,000 clones, under 90% of them singletons. The data stem from a study of blood T cell repertoires in COVID-19. Study background: Specimens from acute and convalescent COVID-19 originated in the United States, Italy and Spain.

This TCR was sampled from a woman aged 45-65 years with acute or convalescent COVID-19. The V call is TRBV5-1, the J call TRBJ2-2; 7 bases map to TRBD1. Material for sequencing was peripheral blood. CDR3 region: CASSFNVGGSVGELFF. The CDR3 bases are TGCGCCAGCAGCTTTAACGTAGGGGGCTCGGTCGGGGAGCTGTTTTTT. The full variable domain, completed using reference TRBV5-1 and TRBJ2-2, is KAGVTQTPRYLIKTRGQQVTLSCSPISGHRSVSWYQQTPGQGLQFLFEYFSETQRNKGNFPGRFSGRQFSNSRSEMNVSTLELGDSALYLCASSFNVGGSVGELFFGEGSRLTVL.